This TCR beta chain came from a study of T-cell reconstitution after alpha-beta-depleted transplantation in children. Whole-study findings and limits: Reportedly, alpha-beta T cells present about two months post-transplant originated from several hundred expanded clones of graft origin. After transplant, high TCRbeta diversity at day 60 in some patients arose from surviving recipient T cells and thymic progenitors.

The TCRbeta library was prepared with unique molecular identifiers. TCRdb called the PCR reads again in MiXCR, with one record for every CDR3 protein. Here the sample spans roughly 110,000 distinct CDR3 sequences, about 9.3% being singletons. This clonotype was observed a few times. Its antigen is not known. CDR1 SGHRS and CDR2 YFSETQ come from the germline V gene. V shed 5 bases and J 4 bases; nucleotides not matched to a gene: 9. The CDR3 runs to 16 residues. The specimen comprised PBMCs, sampled before TCRalphabeta/CD19-depleted stem cell transplant. This chain joins TRBV5-1 and TRBJ2-3; 11 bases line up with TRBD1. The receptor was isolated from a boy aged 2 to 9 with acute lymphoblastic leukemia, due to receive a stem cell transplant. The CDR3 loop reads CASRRGRTGGPDTQYF. In DNA, the CDR3 is TGCGCCAGCAGAAGGGGTAGGACAGGGGGCCCAGATACGCAGTATTTT.